What follows is one T cell receptor beta chain and its context. The antigen is not known. Germline lookup yields CDR1 SNHLY and CDR2 FYNNEI. V was clipped by 8 bases and J by 7 bases; unmatched bases: 8. The CDR3 runs 14 residues. This specimen belongs to a study of CD4+ T cells in melanoma. Study observations and caveats: Neoantigen-specific CD4+ T cells in melanoma reportedly had diverse differentiation states. CD8+ T cell, macrophage and B cell function reportedly correlated with neoantigen-specific CD4+ T cells.

Assay used: immunoSEQ multiplex PCR; TCRdb lists only in-frame clones, some missing. Of 120,000 to 150,000 clones listed, about nine tenths were seen once; the top ten hold over 1.5%. V usage is TRBV2 and J usage is TRBJ2-1; 10 bases line up with TRBD1. The source is a human donor with melanoma. The CDR3 bases are TGTGCCAGCGTTCGGGACAGGGGAACGAATGAGCAGTTCTTC. Translating it yields CASVRDRGTNEQFF.